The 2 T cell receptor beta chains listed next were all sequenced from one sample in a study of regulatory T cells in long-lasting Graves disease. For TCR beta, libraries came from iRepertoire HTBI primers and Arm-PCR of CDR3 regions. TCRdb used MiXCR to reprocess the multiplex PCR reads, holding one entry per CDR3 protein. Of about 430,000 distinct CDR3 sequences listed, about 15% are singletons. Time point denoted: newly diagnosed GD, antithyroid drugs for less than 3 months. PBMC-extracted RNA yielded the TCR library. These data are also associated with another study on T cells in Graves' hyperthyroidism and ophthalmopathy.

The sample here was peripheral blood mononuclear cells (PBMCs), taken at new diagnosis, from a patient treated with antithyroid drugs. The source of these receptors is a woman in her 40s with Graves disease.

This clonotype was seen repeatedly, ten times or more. The CDR3 sequence: CASSLRTSGRSQFF. CDR3 in DNA: TGTGCCAGCAGCTTAAGGACTAGCGGGAGATCGCAGTTCTTC. This sequence joins TRBV11-2 and TRBJ2-1; TRBD2 agrees at 13 bases. In germline, CDR1 is SGHAT, CDR2 FQNNGV. This CDR3 region has 14 residues. The ends lost 2 bases at V and 12 bases at J; junction bases unmatched: 4.

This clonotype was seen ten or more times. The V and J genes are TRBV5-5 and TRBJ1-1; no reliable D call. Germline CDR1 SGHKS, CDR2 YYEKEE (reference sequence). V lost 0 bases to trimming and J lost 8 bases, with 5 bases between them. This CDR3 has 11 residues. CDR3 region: CASSLGHEAFF. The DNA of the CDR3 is TGTGCCAGCAGCTTGGGACACGAAGCTTTCTTT.